The table lists the clone carrying this TCR beta chain with a few counts. Its matching antigen is unknown. The CDR3 consists of 14 residues. Trimming removed 9 bases at V and 8 bases at J, with 20 bases between. CDR1 is MNHEY and CDR2 is SMNVEV in the germline V gene (reference sequence). The PCR had 60 Vbeta and 13 Jbeta primers. Data came from immunoSEQ multiplex PCR; TCRdb stores just in-frame clones and leaves some out. The sample includes 90,000 to 140,000 clones, around 15% seen only once; the top ten take about 0.8%. This entry belongs to a study of cytomegalovirus exposure and HLA in healthy donors. General study points: The classifier reportedly diagnosed cytomegalovirus status with high sensitivity and specificity. When the data were analyzed later, several of the most significant clusters appeared to be linked to common viral pathogens.

The sequencing input was PBMCs. The sequence came from a female donor in good health and CMV-seronegative. This chain uses TRBV27 with TRBJ1-5; TRBD1 is a possible D gene (6 bases). This CDR3 reads CASGRMGGPEPQHF. CDR3 sequence (DNA): TGTGCCAGTGGAAGAATGGGGGGGCCCGAGCCCCAGCATTTT.